This TCR beta chain was captured by sequencing in a study of cytomegalovirus exposure and HLA in healthy donors. Primers: 60 Vbeta forward and 13 Jbeta reverse. Generated by immunoSEQ multiplex PCR, the TCRdb table keeps only in-frame clones and is missing some. The sample carries around 190,000 clones, approximately 80% recorded once. The sample holds a few counts of this clone. Its antigen is unidentified. General study points: The listing of some 170 TCR beta chains classed them as cytomegalovirus-associated.

Germline V gene sequence: CDR1 GTSNPN, CDR2 SVGIG (reference sequence). With 0 bases removed from V and 7 bases from J, the gap between germline ends came to 9 bases. The CDR3 loop spans 12 amino acids. The V call is TRBV30, the J call TRBJ1-1, with no clear D. Sequencing input: PBMCs. The receptor was isolated from a girl aged 2 to 10 in good health and CMV-seropositive. The CDR3 region has the DNA TGTGCCTGGAGTGTAGAGGCAGATGAAGCTTTCTTT. It specifies CAWSVEADEAFF.